This T cell receptor beta chain derives from a study of Ad26.COV2.S vaccination and SARS-CoV-2 variants. Overall study results and limits: The TCR breadth and depth analyses may have understated or missed part of the total T cell responses. Non-spike TCR breadth did not differ much between vaccine and placebo recipients. Substantial breadth was reported for post-vaccination spike-specific CD8+ and CD4+ T cells.

V gave up 4 bases and J gave up 2 bases; unmatched junction bases: 4. Germline CDR1 SGHNT, CDR2 YYREEE (reference sequence). This CDR3 is 16 amino acids long. Details on this clone: Its target is unknown.

Clones were sequenced by immunoSEQ multiplex PCR, and TCRdb holds only the in-frame ones, with some missing. This sample has roughly 380,000 clones, with approximately 90% found just once. The sequencing used peripheral blood, collected after recovery from COVID-19. V gene TRBV5-4 combines with J gene TRBJ2-5, with TRBD2 identical over 14 bases. This clonotype was obtained from a human donor who had recovered from COVID-19. CDR3 sequence reads: CASSRGLAGDQETQYF. The CDR3 bases are TGTGCCAGCAGCAGGGGACTAGCGGGGGATCAAGAGACCCAGTACTTC.